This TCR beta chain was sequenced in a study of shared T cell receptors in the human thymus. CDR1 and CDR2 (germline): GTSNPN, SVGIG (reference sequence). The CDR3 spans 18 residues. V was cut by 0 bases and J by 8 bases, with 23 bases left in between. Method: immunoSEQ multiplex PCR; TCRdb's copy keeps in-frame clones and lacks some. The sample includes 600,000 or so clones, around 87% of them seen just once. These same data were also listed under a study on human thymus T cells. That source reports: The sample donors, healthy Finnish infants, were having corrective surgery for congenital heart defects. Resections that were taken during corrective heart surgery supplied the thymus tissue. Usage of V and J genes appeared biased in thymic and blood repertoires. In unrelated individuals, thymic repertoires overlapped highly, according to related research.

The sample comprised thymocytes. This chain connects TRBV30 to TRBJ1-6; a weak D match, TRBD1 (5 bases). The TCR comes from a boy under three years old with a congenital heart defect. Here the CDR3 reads CAWSVLQGPSFRDSPLHF. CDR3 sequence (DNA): TGTGCCTGGAGTGTACTGCAGGGCCCATCCTTCAGGGATTCACCCCTCCACTTT.